The 22 T cell receptor beta chains below were found in one sample sequenced in a study of shared clonotypes between healthy human individuals. Sequencing was performed with immunoSEQ multiplex PCR; in TCRdb, only in-frame clones are kept and a portion is missing. This sample yields about 1 million clones, of which approximately 68% are seen a single time; approximately 1.5% belongs to the top ten. The sequenced sample was memory CD4+ T cells sorted from blood. Subset specified: CD45RA-negative fraction. These receptors were taken from a man younger than 35 in good health.

V gene TRBV27 combines with J gene TRBJ2-1; 7 nucleotides align to TRBD1. This CDR3 spans 15 amino acids. Germline V gene data show CDR1 as MNHEY and CDR2 as SMNVEV (reference sequence). Losses at the gene ends were 2 bases for V and 6 bases for J; bases not matched to a gene: 7. This CDR3 reads CASSLGWDSPNEQFF. The CDR3 DNA is TGTGCCAGCAGTTTAGGGTGGGACAGCCCCAATGAGCAGTTCTTC.

V usage is TRBV10-2 and J usage is TRBJ1-4; perhaps TRBD1 as D (5 bases). This CDR3 comprises 14 residues. Germline CDR1 reads WSHSY; CDR2 reads SAAADI. V dropped 4 bases and J dropped 7 bases, with 13 bases sitting between them. In nucleotides, the CDR3 is TGCGCCAGCAGTGTAACAGGCGTGGGTGAAAAACTGTTTTTT. Translated, it gives CASSVTGVGEKLFF.

This chain connects TRBV28 to TRBJ2-2; D might be TRBD1 or TRBD2, each matching 5 bases. CDR1 is MDHEN, CDR2 SYDVKM, per germline. V was clipped by 6 bases and J by 1 base, with 15 bases between them. The CDR3 extends over 16 amino acids. CDR3: CASRSPHGGNTGELFF. CDR3 nucleotides: TGTGCCAGCAGATCCCCGCATGGGGGGAACACCGGGGAGCTGTTTTTT. The full variable domain, in which reference TRBV28 and TRBJ2-2 provide the parts outside the CDR3, is DVKVTQSSRYLVKRTGEKVFLECVQDMDHENMFWYRQDPGLGLRLIYFSYDVKMKEKGDIPEGYSVSREKKERFSLILESASTNQTSMYLCASRSPHGGNTGELFFGEGSRLTVL.

This CDR3 reads CATSRDPRTGASRQPQHF. DNA of the CDR3: TGTGCCACCAGCAGAGATCCGAGGACAGGGGCATCCCGTCAGCCCCAGCATTTT. V gene TRBV15 combines with J gene TRBJ1-5, with 9 bases aligning to TRBD1. With V trimmed by 0 bases and J by 6 bases, 12 bases remained unmatched. CDR1 and CDR2 from the germline V gene are LNHNV and YYDKDF (reference sequence). The CDR3 spans 18 residues.

On this clone: Within the sample, other DNA sequences also encode this same CDR3. The chain uses TRBV19 and TRBJ2-5; 7 bases map to TRBD1. CDR3 length equals 14 residues. Germline CDR1 reads LNHDA; CDR2 reads SQIVND (reference sequence). The V gene end was trimmed by 3 bases and the J gene end by 4 bases; junction bases not matched to a gene: 5. CDR3 nucleotide sequence: TGTGCCAGTAGTATCGGATCAGGGGGAGAGACCCAGTACTTC. The encoded protein is CASSIGSGGETQYF.

The V and J genes are TRBV6-5 and TRBJ1-6, with 7 bases fitting TRBD1. The CDR3 extends over 13 amino acids. Germline CDR1 is MNHEY and CDR2 is SVGAGI. Trimming at V came to 10 bases and at J to 7 bases, leaving 7 bases not matched to a gene. The CDR3 here is CATSPGQNSPLHF. The CDR3 coding sequence is TGTGCCACCTCACCGGGACAGAATTCACCCCTCCACTTT.

The chain employs TRBV10-3 and TRBJ2-2; TRBD2 might be the D (6 bases). This CDR3 spans 15 amino acids. Germline lookup yields CDR1 ENHRY and CDR2 SYGVKD. The ends were cut back, 10 bases at V and 3 bases at J, with 18 bases in the middle. The chain's CDR3 is CATQISGTYTGELFF. The CDR3 region has the DNA TGTGCCACCCAGATCTCCGGGACTTACACCGGGGAGCTGTTTTTT.

The chain links TRBV11-2 to TRBJ2-3; 13 nucleotides line up with TRBD2. Unmatched junction bases numbered 2, after V lost 4 bases and J lost 1 base. The CDR3 has 16 amino acids. Germline values: CDR1 SGHAT, CDR2 FQNNGV. Written as DNA, the CDR3 is TGTGCCAGCAGCTCGGGGACTAGCGGGGGCACAGATACGCAGTATTTT. It encodes CASSSGTSGGTDTQYF.

The chain uses TRBV13 and TRBJ2-7; 7 positions match TRBD2. After removal of 5 bases from V and 4 bases from J, the junction contained 8 bases not matched to a gene. Germline V CDR1 and CDR2: PRHDT, FYEKMQ (reference sequence). CDR3 length: 14 residues. CDR3 sequence (DNA): TGTGCCAGCAGCAACAGGCAAGCGGGGTACGAGCAGTACTTC. Encoded protein: CASSNRQAGYEQYF.

The chain joins TRBV30 to TRBJ2-3, with 7 positions matching TRBD2. Germline CDR1 and CDR2: GTSNPN and SVGIG (reference sequence). This CDR3 comprises 15 residues. J was trimmed by 8 bases and V by 5 bases; bases with no gene match: 16. CDR3 amino acids: CAWGLTGTTMGTQYF. CDR3 coding DNA: TGTGCCTGGGGGTTGACCGGGACTACCATGGGTACGCAGTATTTT.

The chain carries TRBV10-3 and TRBJ2-7; 13 bases map to TRBD2. The trim removed 3 bases at V and 5 bases at J, leaving 1 base unmatched. The CDR3 covers 14 residues. CDR1 and CDR2 (germline): ENHRY, SYGVKD. The CDR3 loop reads CAISDGLAGDEQYF. DNA for the CDR3: TGTGCCATCAGTGACGGACTAGCGGGGGACGAGCAGTACTTC.

CDR3 nucleotides: TGTGCCAGCAGCTTTGGCCGGGGCCTACACAATGAGCAGTTCTTC. Amino acid sequence: CASSFGRGLHNEQFF. V usage is TRBV7-2 and J usage is TRBJ2-1, with D possibly being TRBD1 or TRBD2 (5 bases each). The V end lost 3 bases, the J end lost 5 bases, and 14 bases lay between the germline ends. Germline CDR1 SGHTA, CDR2 FQGNSA. CDR3 length: 15 amino acids. The full variable domain, completed using reference TRBV7-2 and TRBJ2-1, is GAGVSQSPSNKVTEKGKDVELRCDPISGHTALYWYRQSLGQGLEFLIYFQGNSAPDKSGLPSDRFSAERTGGSVSTLTIQRTQQEDSAVYLCASSFGRGLHNEQFFGPGTRLTVL.

The chain combines TRBV7-2 with TRBJ2-1; the match to TRBD1 covers 7 bases. V lost 5 bases and J lost 9; bases outside the gene matches: 10. The CDR3 is made up of 14 amino acids. Germline V gene sequence: CDR1 SGHTA, CDR2 FQGNSA. The CDR3 protein is CASSRQGKNSEQFF. CDR3 in DNA: TGTGCCAGCAGCCGACAGGGTAAGAATAGTGAGCAGTTCTTC.

J is TRBJ1-2 and V is TRBV10-3; D is uncertain. V was cut by 6 bases and J by 8 bases, with 16 bases left in between. From germline, CDR1 is ENHRY and CDR2 SYGVKD. This CDR3 comprises 13 residues. The CDR3 region has the DNA TGTGCCATCAGGGATTTAAAGAGCGACGGCTACACCTTC. Protein product: CAIRDLKSDGYTF.

Concerning this clone itself: Within the sample, other DNA sequences also encode this same CDR3. This chain links TRBV18 with TRBJ2-7, with D perhaps matching TRBD1 or TRBD2 (5 bases each). V was clipped by 3 bases and J by 2 bases, with 11 bases between them. The CDR3 length is 14 residues. Germline assignment: CDR1 KGHSH and CDR2 LQKENI. CDR3 coding DNA: TGTGCCAGCTCACCCGGGACGGGGCCCTACGAGCAGTACTTC. Encoded protein: CASSPGTGPYEQYF.

The V and J genes are TRBV6-1 and TRBJ1-2; D uncertain. CDR3 size: 14 residues. V shed 0 bases and J shed 1 base, with 6 bases lying between them. Germline V gene data show CDR1 as MNHNS and CDR2 as SASEGT. The CDR3 loop is CASSEAGSNYGYTF. The CDR3 DNA reads as TGTGCCAGCAGTGAAGCGGGGAGTAACTATGGCTACACCTTC.

This CDR3 reads CASSGTGTGLGELFF. The DNA of the CDR3 is TGTGCCAGCAGTGGTACCGGGACAGGGCTGGGGGAGCTGTTTTTT. The chain links TRBV6-6 to TRBJ2-2; 9 nucleotides align to TRBD1. V lost 5 bases and J lost 8; bases outside the gene matches: 9. The CDR3 extends over 15 amino acids. Germline V CDR1 and CDR2: MNHNY, SVGAGI (reference sequence).

The V gene is TRBV2, the J gene TRBJ2-5; TRBD2 might be the D (6 bases). The CDR3 has 15 residues. V gave up 5 bases and J gave up 5 bases, with 18 bases separating them. Germline assignment: CDR1 SNHLY and CDR2 FYNNEI. Here the CDR3 reads CASSRTGLRGETQYF. The CDR3 DNA follows: TGTGCCAGCAGTCGAACGGGACTCAGAGGGGAGACCCAGTACTTC.

The J gene is TRBJ1-5, the V gene TRBV19; no firm D call. CDR3 length: 16 residues. Germline lookup yields CDR1 LNHDA and CDR2 SQIVND (reference sequence). V lost 5 bases to trimming and J lost 0 bases, with 14 bases between them. CDR3 in amino acids: CASSLRTANSNQPQHF. The CDR3 nucleotides are TGTGCCAGTAGTCTCAGGACGGCGAATAGCAATCAGCCCCAGCATTTT.

The chain is built from TRBV9 and TRBJ1-3; TRBD1 agrees at 9 bases. CDR1 is SGDLS and CDR2 is YYNGEE in the germline V gene. The CDR3 has 13 amino acids. V lost 6 bases to trimming and J lost 5 bases; unmatched junction nucleotides: 3. The CDR3 loop is CASTTGGRNTIYF. For the CDR3, the DNA is TGTGCCAGCACGACAGGGGGGAGAAACACCATATATTTT.

Comments on this clone: A clone one base away is much larger, so this may be a read error. This chain uses TRBV7-6 with TRBJ2-5; D is undetermined. Trimming removed 5 bases from V and 2 bases from J, with 3 bases in between. The CDR3 sequence is 11 residues long. Germline-derived CDR1 and CDR2 are SGHVS and FNYEAQ. CDR3 loop: CASSVQETQYF. For the CDR3, the DNA is TGTGCCAGCAGCGTGCAAGAGACCCAGTACTTC.

The chain carries TRBV30 and TRBJ2-4, with D hard to call. This CDR3 region has 13 residues. Germline V gene data show CDR1 as GTSNPN and CDR2 as SVGIG (reference sequence). Trimming pared 2 bases from V and 5 bases from J, leaving 10 bases between. The CDR3 spells CAWSRQHENIQYF. In DNA form, the CDR3 reads TGTGCCTGGAGTAGGCAGCATGAAAACATTCAGTACTTC.